Reported below is one TCR beta chain. Given a much more abundant clone one base away, this may be a read error. The protocol was immunoSEQ multiplex PCR, while the TCRdb copy is restricted to in-frame clones and leaves out a portion. The sample includes about half a million clones, about 72% seen only once; the top ten take more than 10%. This sample is drawn from a study of shared clonotypes between healthy human individuals. The CDR3 extends over 13 amino acids. Trimming removed 2 bases from V and 0 bases from J, with 4 bases in between. Germline CDR1 is SGHTA and CDR2 is FQGTGA. The source of this sequence is a woman aged 40 to 55 in good health. Some clones in this sample may be carry-over from other donors' samples. Sequenced material: PBMCs. V is TRBV7-3 and J is TRBJ1-1, with D unclear. This CDR3 reads CASSLYVNTEAFF. DNA of the CDR3: TGTGCCAGCAGCTTATATGTGAACACTGAAGCTTTCTTT.